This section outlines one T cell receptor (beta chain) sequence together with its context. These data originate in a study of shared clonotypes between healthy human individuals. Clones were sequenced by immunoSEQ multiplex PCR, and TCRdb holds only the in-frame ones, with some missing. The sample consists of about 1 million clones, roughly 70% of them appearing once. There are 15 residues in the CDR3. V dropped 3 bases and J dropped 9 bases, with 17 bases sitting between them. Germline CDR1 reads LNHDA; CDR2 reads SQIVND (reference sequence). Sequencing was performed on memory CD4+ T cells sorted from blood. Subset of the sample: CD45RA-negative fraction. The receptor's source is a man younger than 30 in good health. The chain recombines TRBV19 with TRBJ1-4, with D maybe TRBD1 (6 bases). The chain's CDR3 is CASSMWTAGNQKLFF. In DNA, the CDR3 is TGTGCCAGTAGTATGTGGACAGCTGGAAATCAAAAACTGTTTTTT.